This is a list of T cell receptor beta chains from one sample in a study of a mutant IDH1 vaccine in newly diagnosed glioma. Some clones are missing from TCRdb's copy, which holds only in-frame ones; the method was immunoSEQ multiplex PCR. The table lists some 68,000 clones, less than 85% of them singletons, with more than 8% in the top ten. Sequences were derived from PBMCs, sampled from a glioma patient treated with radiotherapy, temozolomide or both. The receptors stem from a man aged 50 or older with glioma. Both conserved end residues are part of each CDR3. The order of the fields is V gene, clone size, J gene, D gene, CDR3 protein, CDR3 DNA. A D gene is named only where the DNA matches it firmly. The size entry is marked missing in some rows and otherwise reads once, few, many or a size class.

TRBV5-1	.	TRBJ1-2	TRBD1	CASSTGTGGADYGYTF	TGCGCCAGCAGCACCGGGACAGGGGGCGCGGACTATGGCTACACCTTC
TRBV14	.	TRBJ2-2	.	CASSQARNTGELFF	TGTGCCAGCAGCCAAGCAAGGAACACCGGGGAGCTGTTTTTT
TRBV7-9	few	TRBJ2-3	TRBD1	CASSSADRETTDTQYF	TGTGCCAGCAGCTCCGCCGACAGGGAAACAACAGATACGCAGTATTTT
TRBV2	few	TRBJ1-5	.	CASRQSGQPQHF	TGTGCCAGCAGACAATCGGGGCAGCCCCAGCATTTT
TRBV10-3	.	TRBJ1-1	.	CAISDPTAGGDEAFF	TGTGCCATCAGTGACCCGACCGCCGGGGGTGATGAAGCTTTCTTT
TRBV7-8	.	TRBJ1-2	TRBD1	CASSLGTGDWYGYTF	TGTGCCAGCAGCTTAGGGACAGGGGATTGGTATGGCTACACCTTC
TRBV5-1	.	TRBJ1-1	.	CASSLIPGAGTEAFF	TGCGCCAGCAGCTTGATTCCGGGGGCAGGTACTGAAGCTTTCTTT
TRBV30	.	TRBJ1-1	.	CAWTDRMNTEAFF	TGTGCCTGGACAGACCGAATGAACACTGAAGCTTTCTTT
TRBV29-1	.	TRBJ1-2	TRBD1	CSVEPGQSYGYTF	TGCAGCGTCGAACCGGGACAGAGCTATGGCTACACCTTC
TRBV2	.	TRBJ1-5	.	CASSDIRGNQPQHF	TGTGCCAGCAGTGATATACGGGGCAATCAGCCCCAGCATTTT
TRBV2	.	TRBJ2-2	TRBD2	CASTETPSGLTGELFF	TGTGCCAGCACCGAAACCCCTAGCGGCCTCACCGGGGAGCTGTTTTTT
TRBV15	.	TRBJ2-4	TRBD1	CATSGQGAKNIQYF	TGTGCCACCAGCGGACAGGGAGCCAAAAACATTCAGTACTTC
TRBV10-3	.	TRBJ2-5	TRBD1	CAISERQGRAQYF	TGTGCCATCAGTGAACGACAGGGGAGAGCCCAGTACTTC
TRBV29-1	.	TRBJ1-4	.	CSVEGFATNEKLFF	TGCAGCGTTGAAGGGTTTGCAACTAATGAAAAACTGTTTTTT
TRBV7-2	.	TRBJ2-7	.	CASSPTNEQYF	TGTGCCAGCAGCCCAACTAACGAGCAGTACTTC
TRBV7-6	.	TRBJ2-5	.	CASSLEGVWETQYF	TGTGCCAGCAGCCTAGAGGGGGTATGGGAGACCCAGTACTTC
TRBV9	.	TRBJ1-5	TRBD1	CASSEGARSNQPQHF	TGTGCCAGCAGCGAGGGGGCGCGTAGCAATCAGCCCCAGCATTTT
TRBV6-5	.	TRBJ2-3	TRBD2	CASSSRSGGGDTQYF	TGTGCCAGCAGTTCTCGTAGCGGGGGCGGGGATACGCAGTATTTT
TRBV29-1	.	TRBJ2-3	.	CSVSRVGGTDTQYF	TGCAGCGTTAGTAGAGTTGGGGGCACAGATACGCAGTATTTT
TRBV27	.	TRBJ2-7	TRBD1	CASRRTGGNYEQYF	TGTGCCAGCAGGCGGACAGGGGGCAACTACGAGCAGTACTTC
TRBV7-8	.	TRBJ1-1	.	CASSLRQYGVSNTEAFF	TGTGCCAGCAGCTTACGACAATACGGGGTGTCGAACACTGAAGCTTTCTTT
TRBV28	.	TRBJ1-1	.	CASSLGPEAFF	TGTGCCAGCAGTTTGGGACCTGAAGCTTTCTTT
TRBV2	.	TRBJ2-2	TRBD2	CASSVQLAGTGELFF	TGTGCCAGCAGTGTACAGCTAGCGGGAACCGGGGAGCTGTTTTTT
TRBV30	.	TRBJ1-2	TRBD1	CAWRDRGHYGYTF	TGTGCCTGGAGGGACAGGGGTCACTATGGCTACACCTTC
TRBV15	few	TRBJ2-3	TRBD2	CATSRDSGGADTQYF	TGTGCCACCAGCAGAGATAGCGGGGGGGCAGATACGCAGTATTTT
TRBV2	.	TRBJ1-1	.	CASSEAIEAFF	TGTGCCAGCAGTGAAGCTATTGAAGCTTTCTTT
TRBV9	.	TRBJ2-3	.	CASSYSGPDTQYF	TGTGCCAGCAGCTACTCAGGGCCTGATACGCAGTATTTT
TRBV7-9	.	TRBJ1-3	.	CASSHRFSSSGNTIYF	TGTGCCAGCAGCCACCGATTCTCGAGCTCTGGAAACACCATATATTTT
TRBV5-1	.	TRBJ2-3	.	CASSASGGQDTQYF	TGCGCCAGCAGCGCGTCGGGGGGCCAGGATACGCAGTATTTT
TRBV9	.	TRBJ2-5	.	CASSVEIEGDYETQYF	TGTGCCAGCAGCGTAGAAATCGAGGGAGATTACGAGACCCAGTACTTC
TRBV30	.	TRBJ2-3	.	CAWTGSTDTQYF	TGTGCCTGGACTGGCTCCACAGATACGCAGTATTTT
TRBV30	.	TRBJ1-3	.	CAWSSPHGQGNTIYF	TGTGCCTGGAGTTCTCCCCATGGGCAGGGGAACACCATATATTTT
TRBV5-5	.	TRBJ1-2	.	CASSLVTLNYGYTF	TGTGCCAGCAGCTTGGTTACATTGAACTATGGCTACACCTTC
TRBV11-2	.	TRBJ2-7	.	CASSLDRFGGSYEQYF	TGTGCCAGCAGCTTAGACCGATTTGGGGGCTCCTACGAGCAGTACTTC
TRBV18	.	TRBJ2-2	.	CASSPPGADTGELFF	TGTGCCAGCTCACCACCGGGAGCTGACACCGGGGAGCTGTTTTTT
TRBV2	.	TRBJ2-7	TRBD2	CATIPGGYEQYF	TGTGCCACCATACCGGGGGGGTACGAGCAGTACTTC
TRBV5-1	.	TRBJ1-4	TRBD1	CASSIGTGGFGEKLFF	TGCGCCAGCAGCATCGGGACAGGGGGTTTTGGTGAAAAACTGTTTTTT